These 17 T cell receptor beta chains were sequenced from one sample in a study of blood T cell repertoires in COVID-19. Clones were sequenced by immunoSEQ multiplex PCR, and TCRdb holds only the in-frame ones, with some missing. The data contain about 220,000 clones, 70% to 90% of them singletons. The source material was PBMCs or T cells enriched from blood (not recorded which). The receptors come from a woman aged 40 to 55 with acute COVID-19.

The chain has TRBV6-6 and TRBJ1-2, with 8 bases matching TRBD1. The CDR3 extends over 17 amino acids. The germline V gene has CDR1 MNHNY and CDR2 SVGAGI (reference sequence). V shed 5 bases and J 2 bases; nucleotides not matched to a gene: 13. CDR3 in amino acids: CASSPGQGLPRNYGYTF. CDR3 nucleotide sequence: TGTGCCAGCAGTCCCGGACAGGGCCTTCCCCGCAACTATGGCTACACCTTC.

The gene calls are TRBV6-1 and TRBJ1-1; tentatively, D is TRBD1 (5 bases). CDR3 length equals 14 residues. The germline V gene encodes CDR1 MNHNS and CDR2 SASEGT. V shed 2 bases and J shed 3 bases, with 10 bases lying between them. The CDR3 DNA reads TGTGCCAGCAGTGAATTTCGGGGGGACACTGAAGCTTTCTTT. Residues: CASSEFRGDTEAFF.

Turning to this clone: At one end, the junction sequence differs from germline, possibly due to a read error. The chain joins TRBV9 to TRBJ1-1; D unclear. CDR1 is SGDLS, CDR2 YYNGEE, per germline. The CDR3 sequence is 13 residues long. The chain's CDR3 is CASSSHRNPKLLF. The CDR3, as DNA: TGTGCCAGCAGCTCCCACAGAAATCCGAAGCTTCTCTTT.

The V and J genes are TRBV29-1 and TRBJ2-1; D is unclear. V was pared by 8 bases and J by 5 bases, with 13 bases between. The CDR3 has 12 residues. Per germline, CDR1 SQVTM and CDR2 ANQGSEA. The DNA of the CDR3 is TGCAGCTTCGGCGGCTTCGACAATGAGCAGTTCTTC. This gives the protein CSFGGFDNEQFF.

This rearrangement joins TRBV18 to TRBJ1-4, with 7 positions matching TRBD1. Germline CDR1 and CDR2: KGHSH and LQKENI. The CDR3 is 14 amino acids. V gave up 3 bases and J gave up 8 bases; unmatched junction bases: 6. This CDR3 is CASSPDRVREKLFF. The CDR3 DNA is TGTGCCAGCTCACCCGACAGGGTGCGAGAAAAACTGTTTTTT.

In DNA, the CDR3 is TGTGCCACCGAGGGGGTGAATCAGCCCCAGCATTTT. It specifies CATEGVNQPQHF. The J gene is TRBJ1-5, the V gene TRBV7-8; D is perhaps TRBD1 (6 bases). The germline V and J ends were trimmed by 10 bases and 4 bases, with 11 bases remaining between them. This CDR3 is built from 12 residues. Germline CDR1 is SGHVS and CDR2 is FQNEAQ.

The V and J genes are TRBV19 and TRBJ2-4, with 9 bases fitting TRBD1. Germline-derived CDR1 and CDR2 are LNHDA and SQIVND (reference sequence). V gave up 5 bases and J gave up 0 bases; unmatched junction bases: 8. The CDR3 sequence is 17 residues long. CDR3 sequence: CASSSRDRELAKNIQYF. The CDR3 nucleotides read TGTGCCAGTAGTTCCAGGGACAGGGAGCTAGCCAAAAACATTCAGTACTTC. Filled out from reference TRBV19 and TRBJ2-4, the complete variable domain reads DGGITQSPKYLFRKEGQNVTLSCEQNLNHDAMYWYRQDPGQGLRLIYYSQIVNDFQKGDIAEGYSVSREKKESFPLTVTSAQKNPTAFYLCASSSRDRELAKNIQYFGAGTRLSVL.

The rearrangement joins TRBV30 to TRBJ1-2, with D maybe TRBD1 (6 bases). The germline CDR1 and CDR2 sequences are GTSNPN and SVGIG (reference sequence). Trimming pared 4 bases from V and 6 bases from J, leaving 15 bases between. The CDR3 is 13 residues long. The CDR3 reads CAWKVGGANGYTF. For the CDR3, the DNA is TGTGCCTGGAAAGTTGGGGGGGCGAATGGCTACACCTTC.

The chain joins TRBV7-9 to TRBJ1-1, with 7 bases matching TRBD1. After removal of 4 bases from V and 2 bases from J, the junction contained 7 bases not matched to a gene. CDR3 length: 15 amino acids. Germline loops: CDR1 SEHNR, CDR2 FQNEAQ (reference sequence). CDR3 nucleotide sequence: TGTGCCAGCAGCTCGACAGGGCCAGTCAACACTGAAGCTTTCTTT. This translates into CASSSTGPVNTEAFF.

V is TRBV11-3 and J is TRBJ1-2; D is possibly TRBD1 (5 bases). Germline CDR1 SGHNT, CDR2 YENEEA. This CDR3 comprises 15 residues. With 5 bases removed from V and 5 bases from J, the gap between germline ends came to 18 bases. The CDR3 reads CASSLALGGFYGYTF. The CDR3, as DNA: TGTGCCAGCAGCCTTGCTTTGGGGGGGTTTTATGGCTACACCTTC.

The rearrangement links TRBV2 to TRBJ1-2; D perhaps matches TRBD1 (6 bases). V lost 3 bases and J 4 bases, leaving 15 bases between the germline ends. Germline assignment: CDR1 SNHLY and CDR2 FYNNEI. CDR3 size: 15 residues. The CDR3 region has the DNA TGTGCCAGCAGTGAGGGGACCGGGACACTCTATGGCTACACCTTC. Residues: CASSEGTGTLYGYTF.

This clone was seen once. The rearrangement uses TRBV10-2 and TRBJ1-1; no clear D gene. The CDR3 consists of 13 residues. The germline CDR1 and CDR2 sequences are WSHSY and SAAADI. With 8 bases removed from V and 0 bases from J, the gap between germline ends came to 10 bases. CDR3 loop: CASSRAVNTEAFF. The DNA for the CDR3 is TGCGCCAGCTCGCGGGCAGTGAACACTGAAGCTTTCTTT.

The rearrangement joins TRBV27 to TRBJ2-3, with 12 bases that match TRBD2. V lost 4 bases to trimming and J lost 2 bases; unmatched junction nucleotides: 4. Per germline, CDR1 MNHEY and CDR2 SMNVEV (reference sequence). The CDR3 length is 16 residues. CDR3 sequence (DNA): TGTGCCAGCAGTTCATGGACTAGCGGGGACACAGATACGCAGTATTTT. Translation: CASSSWTSGDTDTQYF.

The chain employs TRBV5-1 and TRBJ2-7; 9 positions match TRBD1. Germline V CDR1 and CDR2: SGHRS, YFSETQ. After removal of 4 bases from V and 7 bases from J, the junction contained 9 bases not matched to a gene. The CDR3 is 14 amino acids. The CDR3 DNA reads TGCGCCAGCAGCGCCGGGACAGGGTTTATAGAGCAGTACTTC. Amino acids: CASSAGTGFIEQYF.

This chain joins TRBV27 and TRBJ1-1; a possible D gene is TRBD1 (5 bases). This CDR3 is built from 16 residues. CDR1 is MNHEY and CDR2 is SMNVEV in the germline V gene (reference sequence). The V end lost 4 bases, the J end lost 0 bases, and 15 bases lay between the germline ends. Here the CDR3 DNA reads TGTGCCAGCAGTTCCCCCTCGACAGATATGAACACTGAAGCTTTCTTT. Its translation is CASSSPSTDMNTEAFF.

The chain is built from TRBV5-6 and TRBJ2-7; 9 bases map to TRBD1. The ends lost 3 bases at V and 1 base at J; junction bases unmatched: 5. CDR1 is SGHDT and CDR2 is YYEEEE in the germline V gene. The CDR3 contains 15 residues. The CDR3 is CASSSVGQGSYEQYF. The CDR3 coding sequence is TGTGCCAGCAGCTCAGTGGGACAGGGTTCCTACGAGCAGTACTTC.

The CDR3 spells CASTLTGTGNGYTF. The CDR3 coding sequence is TGTGCCAGCACTCTAACCGGGACAGGGAATGGCTACACCTTC. The rearrangement uses TRBV28 and TRBJ1-2, with 9 nucleotides matching TRBD1. Germline trimming cut 7 bases from V and 6 bases from J; bases unmatched to any gene: 9. The CDR3 extends over 14 amino acids. The germline CDR1 and CDR2 sequences are MDHEN and SYDVKM.